The 31 T cell receptor beta chains in this list originate from one sample, sequenced in a study of T cells in Graves' hyperthyroidism and ophthalmopathy. TCR beta CDR3 regions were amplified from RNA. First-round RT-PCR of the TCR CDR3 relied on the HTBI primer set. TCRdb fed the multiplex PCR reads into MiXCR, producing one record per CDR3 protein. The table includes about 160,000 distinct CDR3 sequences, 9.4% detected once. Sample: blood. Receptors originate from a woman between 18 and 29 years old with Graves' hyperthyroidism that later progressed to Graves' ophthalmopathy.

This clonotype has ten or more counts. The chain has TRBV18 and TRBJ2-7; 8 nucleotides agree with TRBD2. Germline lookup yields CDR1 KGHSH and CDR2 LQKENI. Losses at the gene ends were 10 bases for V and 0 bases for J; bases not matched to a gene: 5. The CDR3 extends over 13 amino acids. The CDR3 reads CANTGTSSYEQYF. The CDR3 DNA follows: TGTGCCAACACCGGGACTAGCTCCTACGAGCAGTACTTC. The entire variable domain, with the rest obtained from reference TRBV18 and TRBJ2-7, is as follows: NAGVMQNPRHLVRRRGQEARLRCSPMKGHSHVYWYRQLPEEGLKFMVYLQKENIIDESGMPKERFSAEFPKEGPSILRIQQVVRGDSAAYFCANTGTSSYEQYFGPGTRLTVT.

This clonotype was found a few times. The chain uses TRBV13 and TRBJ2-3, with a tentative D call TRBD2 (5 bases). The CDR3 runs to 14 residues. The germline gives CDR1 PRHDT, CDR2 FYEKMQ (reference sequence). Trimming removed 6 bases at V and 0 bases at J, with 10 bases between. The CDR3 reads CASSPGFSTDTQYF. Here the CDR3 DNA reads TGTGCCAGCAGTCCGGGGTTTAGCACAGATACGCAGTATTTT. Using reference TRBV13 and TRBJ2-3 for the parts outside the CDR3, the full variable domain is AAGVIQSPRHLIKEKRETATLKCYPIPRHDTVYWYQQGPGQDPQFLISFYEKMQSDKGSIPDRFSAQQFSDYHSELNMSSLELGDSALYFCASSPGFSTDTQYFGPGTRLTVL.

There are many counts of this clonotype. The chain carries TRBV28 and TRBJ1-6; 7 nucleotides agree with TRBD1. The germline V gene encodes CDR1 MDHEN and CDR2 SYDVKM. J lost 7 bases, V lost 9 bases, and 9 bases had no gene match. CDR3 length equals 14 residues. DNA of the CDR3: TGTGCCAGTAAAACCGGGACAGAGAATTCACCCCTCCACTTT. Protein product: CASKTGTENSPLHF.

This clonotype was observed at least ten times. The chain carries TRBV6-2 or TRBV6-3 and TRBJ1-2; 7 bases fit TRBD1. Trimming took 7 bases from V and 10 from J; bases not matched to a gene: 12. CDR1 is MNHEY, CDR2 SVGEGT, per germline. There are 13 residues in the CDR3. The CDR3 spells CASNTGAINSYTF. The CDR3, as DNA: TGTGCCAGCAACACAGGGGCCATCAACTCCTACACCTTC.

This clonotype has ten or more counts. V gene TRBV28 combines with J gene TRBJ2-2, with no clear D. Deletions cut 2 bases from V and 8 bases from J, with 3 bases between. The CDR3 has 11 residues. The germline CDR1 and CDR2 sequences are MDHEN and SYDVKM. CDR3 sequence reads: CASSLRGELFF. In DNA form, the CDR3 reads TGTGCCAGCAGTTTACGTGGGGAGCTGTTTTTT.

This clonotype was recorded at least ten times. V gene TRBV6-2 or TRBV6-3 combines with J gene TRBJ1-4; TRBD1 matches 9 bases. Germline V gene data show CDR1 as MNHEY and CDR2 as SVGEGT. V lost 7 bases, J lost 4 bases, and 4 bases stayed unmatched. The CDR3 covers 14 residues. CDR3 nucleotide sequence: TGTGCCAGCAACGTGGGACAGGGTAATGAAAAACTGTTTTTT. Its protein is CASNVGQGNEKLFF.

This clonotype has a count of ten or more. The V and J genes are TRBV7-3 and TRBJ2-7; D is unresolved. This CDR3 region has 18 residues. V was trimmed by 1 base and J by 5 bases, leaving 24 bases between them. Per the germline V gene, CDR1 is SGHTA and CDR2 is FQGTGA. The CDR3 nucleotides are TGTGCCAGCAGCTTAAACAATCTCTTAAGGGTTATGATTCACGAGCAGTACTTC. Its translation is CASSLNNLLRVMIHEQYF.

This clonotype turned up a few times. This chain connects TRBV20-1 to TRBJ2-2, with 11 bases that match TRBD2. With V trimmed by 0 bases and J by 2 bases, 5 bases remained unmatched. This CDR3 comprises 17 residues. Germline CDR1 and CDR2: DFQATT and SNEGSKA (reference sequence). The CDR3 region has the DNA TGCAGTGCTAGAGAGGCTAGCGGGGGGTTCAACACCGGGGAGCTGTTTTTT. Its translation: CSAREASGGFNTGELFF.

V and J are TRBV9 and TRBJ2-3; 9 bases line up with TRBD2. CDR3 length equals 16 residues. V was pared by 2 bases and J by 4 bases, with 8 bases of the junction left unmatched. Germline V gene sequence: CDR1 SGDLS, CDR2 YYNGEE. The CDR3, as DNA: TGTGCCAGCAGCGTTAGTTCGCGGGGGGGTGCAGATACGCAGTATTTT. Its protein product is CASSVSSRGGADTQYF.

For this clonotype: This sequence may be a read error, since a much larger clone differs from it by one base. This chain uses TRBV4-2 with TRBJ2-7; TRBD2 aligns across 9 bases. The CDR3 consists of 19 residues. Per the germline V gene, CDR1 is LGHNA and CDR2 is YNFKEQ. The CDR3 bases are TGTGCCAACAGCCAAGATGCGCTAGCGGGGAATCACCTTCGGAACGAGCAGTACTTC. Its protein is CANSQDALAGNHLRNEQYF.

This clonotype has ten or more counts. V is TRBV28 and J is TRBJ1-1, with D perhaps matching TRBD1 (5 bases). Deletions cut 2 bases from V and 11 bases from J, with 15 bases between. CDR3 length: 13 amino acids. CDR1 MDHEN and CDR2 SYDVKM come from the germline V gene. DNA for the CDR3: TGTGCCAGCAGTTTACCAGGGATTGGTAGGGCTTTCTTT. Translated: CASSLPGIGRAFF. Combining the CDR3 with reference TRBV28 and TRBJ1-1 gives the whole variable domain DVKVTQSSRYLVKRTGEKVFLECVQDMDHENMFWYRQDPGLGLRLIYFSYDVKMKEKGDIPEGYSVSREKKERFSLILESASTNQTSMYLCASSLPGIGRAFFGQGTRLTVV.

The sample holds many counts of this clonotype. The J gene is TRBJ1-5, the V gene TRBV2, with 10 bases identical to TRBD1. V lost 5 bases, J lost 6 bases, and 16 bases stayed unmatched. This CDR3 has 18 residues. In germline, CDR1 is SNHLY, CDR2 FYNNEI. CDR3 amino acids: CASSIRDRGTVGGQPQHF. For the CDR3, the DNA is TGTGCCAGCAGTATCCGGGACAGGGGAACGGTCGGCGGTCAGCCCCAGCATTTT.

This clonotype occurred many times. This sequence joins TRBV14 and TRBJ2-5; TRBD2 might be the D (5 bases). There are 13 residues in the CDR3. The V and J ends lost 4 bases and 2 bases respectively, with 8 bases between them. Looked up from germline, CDR1 is SGHDN and CDR2 is FVKESK. The CDR3 reads CASSRGLQETQYF. The CDR3, as DNA: TGTGCCAGCAGCCGAGGACTGCAAGAGACCCAGTACTTC.

This clonotype was seen repeatedly, ten times or more. In DNA, the CDR3 is TGTGCCAGCAGCTTGCTCGGTCTCCCGATCCAGAGCACAGATACGCAGTATTTT. This gives the protein CASSLLGLPIQSTDTQYF. The rearrangement joins TRBV7-8 to TRBJ2-3, with no clear D. Trimming stripped 3 bases from V and 0 bases from J, with 19 bases between. This CDR3 region has 18 residues. Germline CDR1 reads SGHVS; CDR2 reads FQNEAQ.

This clonotype was found many times. The chain has TRBV24-1 and TRBJ1-2; D remains unclear. The CDR3 extends over 13 amino acids. With 0 bases removed from V and 7 bases from J, the gap between germline ends came to 8 bases. CDR1 and CDR2 (germline): KGHDR, SFDVKD. Here the CDR3 DNA reads TGTGCCACCAGTGATTTGCAGGAGTCTGGCTACACCTTC. Translating gives CATSDLQESGYTF.

This clonotype came up many times. This rearrangement joins TRBV7-6 to TRBJ2-1; 10 bases align to TRBD2. V was clipped by 5 bases and J by 8 bases; unmatched bases: 18. Germline V gives CDR1 SGHVS, CDR2 FNYEAQ. The CDR3 sequence is 18 residues long. CDR3 region: CASSVGLAGGSLYHEQFF. CDR3 bases: TGTGCCAGCAGCGTAGGATTAGCGGGAGGAAGCCTATACCATGAGCAGTTCTTC. The full variable domain, its missing parts supplied by reference TRBV7-6 and TRBJ2-1, is GAGVSQSPRYKVTKRGQDVALRCDPISGHVSLYWYRQALGQGPEFLTYFNYEAQQDKSGLPNDRFSAERPEGSISTLTIQRTEQRDSAMYRCASSVGLAGGSLYHEQFFGPGTRLTVL.

Ten or more counts support this clonotype. The chain joins TRBV20-1 to TRBJ2-2; a possible D gene is TRBD2 (6 bases). The germline V and J ends were trimmed by 5 bases and 7 bases, with 14 bases remaining between them. From germline, CDR1 is DFQATT and CDR2 SNEGSKA (reference sequence). There are 13 residues in the CDR3. CDR3 nucleotides: TGCAGTGCTTCTCTAGCGCCTGTCGGGGAGCTGTTTTTT. Protein product: CSASLAPVGELFF.

This clonotype was picked up one time. The chain uses TRBV7-3 and TRBJ1-1; 7 bases match TRBD1. Germline CDR1 SGHTA, CDR2 FQGTGA. The CDR3 length is 14 residues. The trim removed 2 bases at V and 12 bases at J, leaving 12 bases unmatched. The CDR3 here is CASSLPETGKDTFF. The DNA for the CDR3 is TGTGCCAGCAGCTTACCAGAGACAGGGAAGGATACTTTCTTT.

This clonotype has a handful of counts. The gene calls are TRBV9 and TRBJ1-6, with 7 nucleotides matching TRBD1. V dropped 4 bases and J dropped 7; count of bases not matched to a gene: 14. CDR3 length: 17 amino acids. CDR1 is SGDLS and CDR2 is YYNGEE in the germline V gene. The CDR3 protein is CASSPRDSAQRNSPLHF. The CDR3 DNA reads as TGTGCCAGCAGCCCCAGGGACAGCGCACAGAGGAATTCACCCCTCCACTTT. Full variable domain (remainder filled in from reference TRBV9 and TRBJ1-6): DSGVTQTPKHLITATGQRVTLRCSPRSGDLSVYWYQQSLDQGLQFLIQYYNGEERAKGNILERFSAQQFPDLHSELNLSSLELGDSALYFCASSPRDSAQRNSPLHFGNGTRLTVT.

The CDR3 is CASSVDMNNEQFF. CDR3 nucleotides: TGTGCCAGCAGCGTAGACATGAACAATGAGCAGTTCTTC. The chain couples TRBV9 to TRBJ2-1; unclear D gene. Germline-derived CDR1 and CDR2 are SGDLS and YYNGEE. CDR3 size: 13 residues. V shed 0 bases and J shed 5 bases, with 6 bases lying between them.

This clonotype was found many times. At one of its ends the junction is not consistent with the germline gene, which may arise from a read error. The genes are TRBV12-3 or TRBV12-4 and TRBJ2-7; unclear D gene. The CDR3 loop spans 13 amino acids. CDR3 loop: CASSPQVSSEQYF. In DNA form, the CDR3 reads TGTGCCAGCAGTCCCCAAGTGTCCTCCGAGCAGTACTTC.

This clonotype occurred many times. The chain carries TRBV20-1 and TRBJ1-4; D unclear. CDR1 and CDR2 (germline): DFQATT, SNEGSKA (reference sequence). Trimming took off 0 bases at V and 8 bases at J, with 7 bases between the two ends. The CDR3 totals 12 residues. CDR3 sequence reads: CSARDSEEKLFF. The CDR3 DNA is TGCAGTGCTAGAGATTCAGAAGAAAAACTGTTTTTT.

This clonotype was counted ten times or more. The junction departs from germline at one end; a sequencing error may be responsible. V gene TRBV10-3 combines with J gene TRBJ1-1; D ambiguous. CDR1 and CDR2 (germline): ENHRY, SYGVKD. This CDR3 spans 13 amino acids. The CDR3 sequence: CAIGETPGTEAFF. The CDR3 DNA is TGTGCCATCGGTGAGACACCCGGGACTGAAGCTTTCTTT.

J is TRBJ2-7 and V is TRBV30; D gene unclear. The CDR3 has 13 residues. V lost 3 bases to trimming and J lost 3 bases, with 12 bases between them. Germline CDR1 is GTSNPN and CDR2 is SVGIG (reference sequence). The CDR3 region is CAWRVGSYYEQYF. As DNA, the CDR3 is TGTGCCTGGAGGGTCGGATCTTACTACGAGCAGTACTTC. The entire variable domain, with the rest obtained from reference TRBV30 and TRBJ2-7, is as follows: SQTIHQWPATLVQPVGSPLSLECTVEGTSNPNLYWYRQAAGRGLQLLFYSVGIGQISSEVPQNLSASRPQDRQFILSSKKLLLSDSGFYLCAWRVGSYYEQYFGPGTRLTVT.

As to this clonotype: This clone may be a read error of a much larger clone one base away. This rearrangement joins TRBV20-1 to TRBJ2-1, with D hard to call. The V end was cut by 6 bases, the J end by 1 base, with 10 bases between. CDR1 DFQATT and CDR2 SNEGSKA come from the germline V gene (reference sequence). This CDR3 comprises 13 residues. In DNA form, the CDR3 reads TGCAGTGCAGGTGGCGAGTCCTACAATGAGCAGTTCTTC. Translating gives CSAGGESYNEQFF.

At least ten counts were recorded for this clonotype. The V gene is TRBV20-1, the J gene TRBJ2-1; D unclear. Trimming took 2 bases from V and 7 from J, leaving 15 bases between them. The length of the CDR3 is 14 residues. Germline lookup yields CDR1 DFQATT and CDR2 SNEGSKA (reference sequence). CDR3 nucleotides: TGCAGTGCTAGACACAGCCTGAATGAAAATGAGCAGTTCTTC. Translated, it gives CSARHSLNENEQFF.

The chain is built from TRBV6-2 or TRBV6-3 and TRBJ1-1; D is unclear. The V end was cut by 6 bases, the J end by 3 bases, with 11 bases between. Germline CDR1 MNHEY, CDR2 SVGEGT. This CDR3 region has 13 residues. CDR3 nucleotide sequence: TGTGCCAGCAGCACCGAGGGTTACACTGAAGCTTTCTTT. Protein product: CASSTEGYTEAFF.

This clonotype was observed a handful of times. The germline gene is not matched at one end of the junction; a read error may be the cause. V gene TRBV24-1 combines with J gene TRBJ2-3; 8 bases fit TRBD1. The CDR3 covers 15 residues. Germline CDR1 is KGHDR and CDR2 is SFDVKD. The CDR3 sequence: CTTSDIQGGTDTQYF. Here the CDR3 DNA reads TGTACCACCAGTGACATACAGGGGGGCACAGATACGCAGTATTTT.

This clonotype came up many times. V is TRBV27 and J is TRBJ1-2; TRBD1 matches 7 bases. Germline V gives CDR1 MNHEY, CDR2 SMNVEV (reference sequence). V gave up 5 bases and J gave up 5 bases; unmatched junction bases: 14. This CDR3 has 16 amino acids. The CDR3, as DNA: TGTGCCAGCAGTCGACGTAGTTTTCAGGGGGTATATGGCTACACCTTC. Translating it yields CASSRRSFQGVYGYTF.

DNA for the CDR3: TGCAGTGCTTCTTCAGGGGGCCGTGACTTTAGCAATCAGCCCCAGCATTTT. Residues: CSASSGGRDFSNQPQHF. This sequence joins TRBV20-1 and TRBJ1-5; the match to TRBD1 covers 8 bases. The germline gives CDR1 DFQATT, CDR2 SNEGSKA (reference sequence). The CDR3 sequence is 17 residues long. V was clipped by 5 bases and J by 0 bases; unmatched bases: 12.

This clonotype has at least ten counts. The chain links TRBV7-9 to TRBJ2-1; D tentatively fits TRBD1 or TRBD2 (6 bases each). Per the germline V gene, CDR1 is SEHNR and CDR2 is FQNEAQ (reference sequence). The germline V and J ends were trimmed by 1 base and 8 bases, with 18 bases remaining between them. This CDR3 contains 16 residues. CDR3 amino acids: CASSLGMGGSADEQFF. In DNA, the CDR3 is TGTGCCAGCAGCTTAGGGATGGGGGGCTCGGCGGATGAGCAGTTCTTC.